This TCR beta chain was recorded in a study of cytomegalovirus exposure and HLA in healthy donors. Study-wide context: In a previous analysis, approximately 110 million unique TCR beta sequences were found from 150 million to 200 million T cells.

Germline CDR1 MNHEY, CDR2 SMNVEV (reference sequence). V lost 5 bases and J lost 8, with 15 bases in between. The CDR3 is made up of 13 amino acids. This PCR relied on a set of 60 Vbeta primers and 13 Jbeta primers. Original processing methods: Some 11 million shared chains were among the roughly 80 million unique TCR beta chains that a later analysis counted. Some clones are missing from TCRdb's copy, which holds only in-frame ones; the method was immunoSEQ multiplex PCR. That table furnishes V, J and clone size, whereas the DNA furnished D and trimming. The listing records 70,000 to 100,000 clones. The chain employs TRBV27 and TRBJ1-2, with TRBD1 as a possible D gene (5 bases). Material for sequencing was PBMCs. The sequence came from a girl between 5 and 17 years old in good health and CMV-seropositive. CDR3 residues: CASSLSWGEGYTF. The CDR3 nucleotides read TGTGCCAGCAGTCTGTCATGGGGGGAAGGCTACACCTTC.